Included here is one TCR beta chain sequence, with context. Its matching antigen is unknown. Healthy Caucasian individuals from Russia aged about 6 to 90 were enrolled as donors. The data were obtained in a study of blood T cells in healthy people across ages. V was pared by 4 bases and J by 1 base, with 9 bases of the junction left unmatched. The CDR3 runs to 15 residues. Germline CDR1 is GTSNPN and CDR2 is SVGIG (reference sequence). Study-wide results and limits: Roughly linear age-related decline in beta diversity appeared, significant by age 40. Donor CMV status, an unknown factor, possibly confounded changes in expanded clonotypes. What prevented conclusive comparison of naive and antigen-experienced cells was that PBMCs were unsorted.

With a J-beta primer mix and a sample-barcoded 5' primer, a second PCR ran 7 to 11 cycles. TCRdb analysed the 5' RACE reads with MiXCR anew, one entry per CDR3 protein. Here the sample spans some 1,500,000 distinct CDR3 sequences, approximately 43% being singletons. V usage is TRBV30 and J usage is TRBJ1-1, with TRBD1 identical over 7 bases. The TCR was taken from a woman aged 18-29 years in good health. Specimen: blood. DNA of the CDR3: TGTGCCTGGAAGCAGGGGGGACTGAAGAACACTGAAGCTTTCTTT. Its protein product is CAWKQGGLKNTEAFF. The full variable domain, with the rest looked up from reference TRBV30 and TRBJ1-1, is SQTIHQWPATLVQPVGSPLSLECTVEGTSNPNLYWYRQAAGRGLQLLFYSVGIGQISSEVPQNLSASRPQDRQFILSSKKLLLSDSGFYLCAWKQGGLKNTEAFFGQGTRLTVV.